This TCR beta chain was identified in a study of blood T cell repertoires in COVID-19. For the study at large: Sample material is recorded as cDNA or gDNA derived from T cells, B-cell-depleted T cells, or PBMCs.

Germline V gene data show CDR1 as MNHNY and CDR2 as SVGAGI (reference sequence). The CDR3 runs to 17 residues. Trimming at V came to 5 bases and at J to 0 bases, leaving 10 bases not matched to a gene. Assay used: immunoSEQ multiplex PCR; TCRdb lists only in-frame clones, some missing. The table has 95,000 to 150,000 clones, 82% seen once. Sequences were obtained from peripheral blood. The rearrangement joins TRBV6-6 to TRBJ2-1, with TRBD1 matching 7 bases. This TCR derives from a woman aged 70-85 years with acute or convalescent COVID-19. The CDR3 nucleotides are TGTGCCAGCAGTCCCGGGACAGCCCCCTCCTCCTACAATGAGCAGTTCTTC. This encodes CASSPGTAPSSYNEQFF.